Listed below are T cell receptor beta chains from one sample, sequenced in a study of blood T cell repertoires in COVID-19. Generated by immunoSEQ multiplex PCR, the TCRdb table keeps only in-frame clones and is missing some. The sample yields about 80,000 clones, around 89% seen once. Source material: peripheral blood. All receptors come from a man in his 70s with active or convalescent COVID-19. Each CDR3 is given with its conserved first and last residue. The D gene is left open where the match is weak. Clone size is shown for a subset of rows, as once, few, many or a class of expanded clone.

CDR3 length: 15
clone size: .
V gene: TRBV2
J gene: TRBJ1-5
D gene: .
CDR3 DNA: TGTGCCAGCAGTGGGACAACCCATAGCAATCAGCCCCAGCATTTT
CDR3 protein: CASSGTTHSNQPQHF

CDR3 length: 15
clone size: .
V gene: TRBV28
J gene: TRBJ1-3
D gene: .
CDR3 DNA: TGTGCCAGCAGTCCGGGGGGCGCAGGTGGAAACACCATATATTTT
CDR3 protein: CASSPGGAGGNTIYF

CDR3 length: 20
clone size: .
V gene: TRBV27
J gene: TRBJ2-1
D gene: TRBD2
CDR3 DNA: TGTGCCAGCAGTTTCTTATTGGGGACTAGCGGGGGGGCCTCCTACAATGAGCAGTTCTTC
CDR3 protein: CASSFLLGTSGGASYNEQFF

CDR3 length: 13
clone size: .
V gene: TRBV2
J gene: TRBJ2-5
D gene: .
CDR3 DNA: TGTGCCAGCAGTGTTAACAGGCAAGAGACCCAGTACTTC
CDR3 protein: CASSVNRQETQYF

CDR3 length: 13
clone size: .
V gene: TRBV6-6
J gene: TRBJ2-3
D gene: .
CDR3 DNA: TGTGCCAGCAGTGCAGGTAGCACAGATACGCAGTATTTT
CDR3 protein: CASSAGSTDTQYF

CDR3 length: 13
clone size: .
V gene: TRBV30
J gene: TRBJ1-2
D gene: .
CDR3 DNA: TGTGCCTGGAACCGGGGGGACGCTGGAGGCTACACCTTC
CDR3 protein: CAWNRGDAGGYTF

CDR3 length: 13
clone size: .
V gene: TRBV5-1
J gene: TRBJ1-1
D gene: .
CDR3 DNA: TGCGCCAGCAGCCCCCTCAGGGCGAGTGAAGCTTTCTTT
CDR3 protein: CASSPLRASEAFF

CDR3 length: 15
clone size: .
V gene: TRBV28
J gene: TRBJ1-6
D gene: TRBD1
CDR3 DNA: TGTGCCAGCAGTCTCCCGGGACAGGGGATTTCACCCCTCCACTTT
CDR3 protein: CASSLPGQGISPLHF

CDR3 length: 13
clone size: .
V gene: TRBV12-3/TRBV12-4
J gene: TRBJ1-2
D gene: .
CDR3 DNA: TGTGCCAGCAGTTTTGCCAGGGGCAATGGCTACACCTTC
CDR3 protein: CASSFARGNGYTF

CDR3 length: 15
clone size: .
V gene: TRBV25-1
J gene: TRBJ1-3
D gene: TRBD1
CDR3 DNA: TGTGCCAGCAGTGCGCGGACAGGGATAGGAAACACCATATATTTT
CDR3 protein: CASSARTGIGNTIYF

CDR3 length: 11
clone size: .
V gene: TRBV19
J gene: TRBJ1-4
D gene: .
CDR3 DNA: TGTGCCAGTAAGCTAGGGGCTGAACTGTTTTTT
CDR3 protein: CASKLGAELFF

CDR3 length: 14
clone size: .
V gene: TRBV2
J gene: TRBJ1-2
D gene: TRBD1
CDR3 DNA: TGTGCCAGCAATCCGGGACAGACGAACTATGGCTACACCTTC
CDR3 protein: CASNPGQTNYGYTF

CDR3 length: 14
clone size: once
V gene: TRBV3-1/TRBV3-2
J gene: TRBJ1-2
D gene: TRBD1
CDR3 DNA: TGTGCCAGCAGCCAAGCACAGGGGGCGGGGGGCTACACCTTC
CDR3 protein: CASSQAQGAGGYTF

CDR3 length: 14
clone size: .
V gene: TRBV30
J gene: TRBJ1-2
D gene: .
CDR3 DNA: TGTGCCTGGAGTGTAGGTTACGTTGGCGGGGGCTACACCTTC
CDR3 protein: CAWSVGYVGGGYTF

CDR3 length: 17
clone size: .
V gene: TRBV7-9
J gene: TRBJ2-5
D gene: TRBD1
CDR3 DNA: TGTGCCAGCAGCTTAGACCGGACAGGGGACCCGGAAGAGACCCAGTACTTC
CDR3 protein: CASSLDRTGDPEETQYF

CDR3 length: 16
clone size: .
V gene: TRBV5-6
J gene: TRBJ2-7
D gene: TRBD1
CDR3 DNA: TGTGCCAGCAGCACCCGGGACAGGGTAAAGAGGGCCGAGCAGTACTTC
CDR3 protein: CASSTRDRVKRAEQYF

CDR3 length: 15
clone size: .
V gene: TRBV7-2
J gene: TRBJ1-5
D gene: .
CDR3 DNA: TGTGCCAGCAGCTCCCGGGAGAGTAGCAATCAGCCCCAGCATTTT
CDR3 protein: CASSSRESSNQPQHF

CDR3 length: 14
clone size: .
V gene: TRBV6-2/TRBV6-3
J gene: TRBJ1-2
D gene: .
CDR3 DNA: TGTGCCAGCAGTTACCTGGGGGGGAGAGGTGGCTACACCTTC
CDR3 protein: CASSYLGGRGGYTF

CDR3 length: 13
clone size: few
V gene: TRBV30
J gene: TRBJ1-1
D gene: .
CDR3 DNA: TGTGCCTGGACCCCCGGGGTGGGCACTGAAGCTTTCTTT
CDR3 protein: CAWTPGVGTEAFF

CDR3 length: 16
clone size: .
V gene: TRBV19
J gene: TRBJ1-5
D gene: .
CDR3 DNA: TGTGCCAGTAGTATAGGAGCAGGATGGAGCAATCAGCCCCAGCATTTT
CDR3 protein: CASSIGAGWSNQPQHF

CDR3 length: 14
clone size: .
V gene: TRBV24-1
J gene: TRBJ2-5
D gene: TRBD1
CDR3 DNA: TGTGCCACCGGGGACAGGGGGAGTCAAGAGACCCAGTACTTC
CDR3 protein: CATGDRGSQETQYF

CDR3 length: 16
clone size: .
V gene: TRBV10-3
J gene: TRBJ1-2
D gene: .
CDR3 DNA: TGTGCCATCAGTGACCCCAGGGTCCTAGCTAACTATGGCTACACCTTC
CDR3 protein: CAISDPRVLANYGYTF

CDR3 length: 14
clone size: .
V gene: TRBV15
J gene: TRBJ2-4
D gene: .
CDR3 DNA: TGTGCCACCAGCAGAGTAATAGCCAAAAACATTCAGTACTTC
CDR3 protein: CATSRVIAKNIQYF

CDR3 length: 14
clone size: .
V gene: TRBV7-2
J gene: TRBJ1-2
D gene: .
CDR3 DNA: TGTGCCAGCAGCTTAGCGGGAATAGGGGATGGCTACACCTTC
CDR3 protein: CASSLAGIGDGYTF

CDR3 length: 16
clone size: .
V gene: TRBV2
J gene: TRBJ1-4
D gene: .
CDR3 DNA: TGTGCCGGCAGTGGGGCCATTTGGGTTGATAATGAAAAACTGTTTTTT
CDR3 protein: CAGSGAIWVDNEKLFF

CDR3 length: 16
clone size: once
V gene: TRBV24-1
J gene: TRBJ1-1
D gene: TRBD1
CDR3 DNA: TGTGCCACCAGTGCCCCGGGACAGGGAGGAAGGACTGAAGCTTTCTTT
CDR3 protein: CATSAPGQGGRTEAFF